This TCR beta chain is drawn from a study of T cell responses to AZD1222 COVID-19 vaccine. Findings and caveats of the study: Repertoires were collected only later (after the peak T cell response had occurred). Researchers report vaccine-associated CD4 TCRs spanning spike, with dominance at 160-218 and 743-854.

A note on this clone: The antigen is not known.

Only in-frame clones appear in the TCRdb table, and some are missing; sequencing was by immunoSEQ multiplex PCR. The sample lists 55,000 to 70,000 clones, 80% to 85% occurring once. This CDR3 region has 14 residues. V lost 7 bases, J lost 1 base, and 13 bases lay in between. From germline, CDR1 is SNHLY and CDR2 FYNNEI. Sequencing used peripheral blood, obtained on day 0 of AZD1222 vaccination. The source of this sequence is an adult in good health. J is TRBJ1-2 and V is TRBV2; D not resolved. The CDR3 nucleotides are TGTGCCAGCACCCCGGCTAGTTTTAACTATGGCTACACCTTC. Its translation: CASTPASFNYGYTF.